This T cell receptor (beta chain) was observed in a study of T cell repertoires in cytomegalovirus infection. At the level of the study: Selected CMV epitopes included recently identified HLA-C-restricted ones as well as well-studied HLA-B-restricted ones. Through public TCR beta signatures, both CMV infection and matching HLA type were indicated. Notes on the study in general: Cumulative frequency (of public TCR beta family members) identified carriers of CMV plus the relevant HLA.

This CDR3 has 16 amino acids. The V gene's germline CDR1 is SGHAT and CDR2 FQNNGV. Between the trimmed V and J ends, which lost 4 bases and 2 bases, there was a span of 17 bases. TCRdb re-called the reads with MiXCR, one entry per CDR3 protein. The sample carries 230,000 or so distinct CDR3 sequences, 30% to 45% recorded once. Only a few counts were recorded for this clonotype. The antigen remains undetermined. This chain connects TRBV11-2 to TRBJ1-1; perhaps TRBD1 as D (5 bases). The sequence was collected from a human donor in good health (CMV status not recorded). Some clones in this sample may be carry-over from other donors' samples. The material sequenced was CD8+ T cells from cultured PBMCs, taken from culture after CMV antigen stimulation. The CDR3 loop is CASSSPGTAFNTEAFF. For the CDR3, the DNA is TGTGCCAGCAGCTCACCCGGGACGGCTTTCAACACTGAAGCTTTCTTT.